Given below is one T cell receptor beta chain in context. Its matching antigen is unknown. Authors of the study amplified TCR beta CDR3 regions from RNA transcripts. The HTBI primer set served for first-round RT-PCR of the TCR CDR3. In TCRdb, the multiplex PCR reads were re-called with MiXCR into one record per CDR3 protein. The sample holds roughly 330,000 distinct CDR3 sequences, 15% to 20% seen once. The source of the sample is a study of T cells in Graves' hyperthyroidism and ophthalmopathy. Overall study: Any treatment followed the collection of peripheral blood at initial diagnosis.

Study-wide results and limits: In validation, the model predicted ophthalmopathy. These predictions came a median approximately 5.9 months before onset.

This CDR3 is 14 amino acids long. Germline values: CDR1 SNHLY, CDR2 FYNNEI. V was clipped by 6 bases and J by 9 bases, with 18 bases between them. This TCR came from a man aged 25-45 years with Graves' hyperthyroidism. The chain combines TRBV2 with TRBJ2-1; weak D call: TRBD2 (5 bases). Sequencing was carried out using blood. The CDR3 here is CASSSGLSGAEQFF. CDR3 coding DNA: TGTGCCAGCAGCTCCGGGCTCAGCGGTGCTGAGCAGTTCTTC.